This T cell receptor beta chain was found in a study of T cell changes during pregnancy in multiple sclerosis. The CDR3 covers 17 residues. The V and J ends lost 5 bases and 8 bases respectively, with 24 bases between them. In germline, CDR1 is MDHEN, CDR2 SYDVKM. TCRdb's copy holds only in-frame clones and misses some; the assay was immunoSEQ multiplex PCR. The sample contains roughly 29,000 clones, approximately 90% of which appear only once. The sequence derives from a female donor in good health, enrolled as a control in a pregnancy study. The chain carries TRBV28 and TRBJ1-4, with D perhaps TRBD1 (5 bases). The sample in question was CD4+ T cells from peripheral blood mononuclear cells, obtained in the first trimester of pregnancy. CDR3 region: CASSPPLPDGGGEKLFF. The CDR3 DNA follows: TGTGCCAGCAGTCCTCCCCTACCCGACGGGGGAGGGGAAAAACTGTTTTTT.